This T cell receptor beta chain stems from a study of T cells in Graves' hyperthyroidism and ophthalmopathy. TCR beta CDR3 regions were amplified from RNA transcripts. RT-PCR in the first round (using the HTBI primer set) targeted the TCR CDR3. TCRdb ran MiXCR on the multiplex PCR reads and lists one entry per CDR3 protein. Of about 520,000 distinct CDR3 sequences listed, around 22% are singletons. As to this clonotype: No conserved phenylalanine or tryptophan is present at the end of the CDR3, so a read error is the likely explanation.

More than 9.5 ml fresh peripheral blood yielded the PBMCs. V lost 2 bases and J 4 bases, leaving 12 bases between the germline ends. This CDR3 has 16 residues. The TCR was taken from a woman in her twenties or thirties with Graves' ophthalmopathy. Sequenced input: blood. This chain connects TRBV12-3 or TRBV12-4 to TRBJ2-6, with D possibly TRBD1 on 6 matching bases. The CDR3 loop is CASSLRPGVGANVLTV. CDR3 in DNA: TGTGCCAGCAGTTTACGGCCAGGGGTCGGGGCCAACGTCCTGACTGTC.